The 29 T cell receptor beta chains presented below share a single source sample, sequenced in a study of blood T cells in healthy people across ages. Combining a sample-barcoded 5' primer with a J-beta primer mix, a second PCR ran for 7 to 11 cycles. TCRdb re-called the 5' RACE reads through MiXCR, storing one row per CDR3 protein. Among 550,000 to 700,000 distinct CDR3 sequences listed, 25% to 30% were seen once. Sequencing was carried out using blood. These TCRs come from a woman in her 70s in good health.

The gene calls are TRBV7-2 and TRBJ1-2; D gene ambiguous. Germline CDR1 is SGHTA and CDR2 is FQGNSA. This CDR3 comprises 13 residues. Trimming removed 6 bases from V and 0 bases from J, with 8 bases in between. The CDR3 sequence is CASRESPNYGYTF. In DNA, the CDR3 is TGTGCCAGCAGAGAGAGTCCTAACTATGGCTACACCTTC.

This clonotype was counted at least ten times. The rearrangement joins TRBV4-1 to TRBJ2-5; 7 bases are a match to TRBD1. Germline lookup yields CDR1 MGHRA and CDR2 YSYEKL. Unmatched junction bases numbered 7, after V lost 1 base and J lost 2 bases. CDR3 length: 16 residues. The CDR3 reads CASSQGPLTGQETQYF. In nucleotides, the CDR3 is TGCGCCAGCAGCCAAGGGCCACTGACAGGGCAAGAGACCCAGTACTTC.

The sample holds one count of this clonotype. The chain links TRBV5-5 to TRBJ2-5, with 7 bases that match TRBD1. Losses at the gene ends were 4 bases for V and 3 bases for J; bases not matched to a gene: 12. The CDR3 has 16 amino acids. Germline CDR1 and CDR2: SGHKS and YYEKEE (reference sequence). The CDR3 nucleotides read TGTGCCAGCAGCCCCATAGCAGGGGGTACCGAAGAGACCCAGTACTTC. This encodes CASSPIAGGTEETQYF.

Points on this clonotype: One end of the junction fails to match germline, which may point to a read error. V gene TRBV7-9 combines with J gene TRBJ2-5; 7 nucleotides agree with TRBD1. The CDR3 has 14 amino acids. Germline CDR1 SEHNR, CDR2 FQNEAQ (reference sequence). The CDR3 loop is CVSSNRQGLETQYF. The CDR3 nucleotides read TGTGTCAGCAGCAATCGACAGGGCCTAGAGACCCAGTACTTC.

This clonotype was seen only once. Since no conserved phenylalanine or tryptophan closes the CDR3, a read error is the likely cause. The DNA is left out, because the CDR3 cannot be placed on it with certainty; the CDR3 is given as TCRdb lists it. The V gene is TRBV6-2 or TRBV6-3, the J gene TRBJ2-1; the D call in the table, TRBD2, was not verified against the DNA. Inclusive of both ends, the CDR3 amounts to 13 amino acids. Germline CDR1 and CDR2: MNHEY and SVGEGT. Here the CDR3 reads CASTADRPSRLEL.

A few counts support this clonotype. V usage is TRBV20-1 and J usage is TRBJ2-7; D unresolved. The CDR3 length is 13 residues. The V gene's germline CDR1 is DFQATT and CDR2 SNEGSKA (reference sequence). V lost 0 bases and J lost 3, with 9 bases in between. CDR3 DNA sequence: TGCAGTGCTAGAGAGGGTCATAACTACGAGCAGTACTTC. Translating it yields CSAREGHNYEQYF.

This clonotype was detected only once. The chain is built from TRBV27 and TRBJ2-3; 11 nucleotides agree with TRBD2. Germline V gene data show CDR1 as MNHEY and CDR2 as SMNVEV (reference sequence). The V gene end was trimmed by 3 bases and the J gene end by 4 bases; junction bases not matched to a gene: 9. The CDR3 loop spans 17 amino acids. CDR3 residues: CASSFVLAGGSSDTQYF. The DNA of the CDR3 is TGTGCCAGCAGTTTTGTTCTAGCGGGAGGTTCCTCAGATACGCAGTATTTT.

This clonotype was counted only a few times. V and J are TRBV5-1 and TRBJ2-5; a possible D gene is TRBD1 (5 bases). V was cut by 2 bases and J by 4 bases, with 15 bases left in between. The CDR3 runs 15 residues. Germline V lookup: CDR1 SGHRS, CDR2 YFSETQ. CDR3 loop: CASSFQGVGRETQYF. The CDR3 bases are TGCGCCAGCAGCTTCCAGGGTGTCGGAAGAGAGACCCAGTACTTC.

The chain recombines TRBV19 with TRBJ1-4; perhaps TRBD1 as D (5 bases). The V and J ends lost 5 bases and 7 bases respectively, with 17 bases between them. Germline CDR1 and CDR2: LNHDA and SQIVND (reference sequence). The CDR3 is made up of 15 amino acids. The CDR3 DNA reads as TGTGCCAGTAGTCTCGGGGGAGGAAACCTTGAAAAACTGTTTTTT. As protein: CASSLGGGNLEKLFF.

V is TRBV5-6 and J is TRBJ2-7, with 11 bases fitting TRBD2. The CDR3 runs to 15 residues. In germline, CDR1 is SGHDT, CDR2 YYEEEE. The junction had 3 bases not matched to a gene; V was cut back by 0 bases and J by 4 bases. The CDR3 protein is CASSLVSGGAYEQYF. CDR3 nucleotide sequence: TGTGCCAGCAGCTTGGTTAGCGGGGGGGCGTACGAGCAGTACTTC. Drawing the rest from reference TRBV5-6 and TRBJ2-7, the complete variable domain is DAGVTQSPTHLIKTRGQQVTLRCSPKSGHDTVSWYQQALGQGPQFIFQYYEEEERQRGNFPDRFSGHQFPNYSSELNVNALLLGDSALYLCASSLVSGGAYEQYFGPGTRLTVT.

Points on this clonotype: The junction shows a germline mismatch at one end, possibly a read error. The chain joins TRBV6-4 to TRBJ2-1, with 7 positions matching TRBD2. In germline, CDR1 is MRHNA, CDR2 SNTAGT. This CDR3 region has 15 residues. The CDR3 sequence: CANSDSSGEYNEQFF. The CDR3 nucleotides are TGTGCCAACAGTGACTCCAGCGGGGAGTACAATGAGCAGTTCTTC.

A single count supports this clonotype. The rearrangement uses TRBV20-1 and TRBJ1-5; 7 bases line up with TRBD1. J lost 2 bases, V lost 6 bases, and 13 bases had no gene match. The CDR3 is 16 amino acids. From germline, CDR1 is DFQATT and CDR2 SNEGSKA (reference sequence). The CDR3 reads CSAPTGVRLGNQPQHF. CDR3 nucleotide sequence: TGCAGTGCCCCTACAGGGGTACGATTAGGCAATCAGCCCCAGCATTTT.

This clonotype was observed a few times. The genes are TRBV20-1 and TRBJ2-3, with TRBD2 matching over 12 bases. V lost 5 bases, J lost 3 bases, and 9 bases stayed unmatched. CDR1 is DFQATT, CDR2 SNEGSKA, per germline (reference sequence). This CDR3 contains 16 residues. The CDR3 sequence is CSARGTSGGSTDTQYF. CDR3 DNA sequence: TGCAGTGCTCGAGGCACTAGCGGGGGGTCGACAGATACGCAGTATTTT.

This clonotype was counted a few times. The chain has TRBV25-1 and TRBJ2-5, with 9 nucleotides matching TRBD1. CDR3 length: 15 residues. CDR1 and CDR2 from the germline V gene are MGHDK and SYGVNS. The V and J ends lost 8 bases and 5 bases, in that order; junction bases with no gene match: 12. Here the CDR3 reads CASALPGQGGETQYF. The CDR3 DNA reads as TGTGCCAGCGCTTTACCGGGACAGGGAGGGGAGACCCAGTACTTC.

The chain employs TRBV7-8 and TRBJ2-5; 11 bases line up with TRBD1. The J call may be mistaken, given a closer DNA end match to TRBJ2-7. Germline assignment: CDR1 SGHVS and CDR2 FQNEAQ. The CDR3 extends over 15 amino acids. This CDR3 is CASSIGTGGPYEQYF. Written as DNA, the CDR3 is TGTGCCAGCAGCATCGGGACAGGGGGGCCCTACGAGCAGTACTTC.

This clonotype has a handful of counts. The chain employs TRBV28 and TRBJ2-1; D might be TRBD1 (6 bases). The CDR3 length is 17 residues. The ends were cut back, 6 bases at V and 0 bases at J, with 18 bases in the middle. CDR1 and CDR2 (germline): MDHEN, SYDVKM. CDR3 bases: TGTGCCAGCAGAAACCCGACAGGTGGGAGCTCCTACAATGAGCAGTTCTTC. It codes for CASRNPTGGSSYNEQFF.

Only a few counts were recorded for this clonotype. V is TRBV7-2 and J is TRBJ2-4, with no clear D. The CDR3 totals 14 residues. Germline-derived CDR1 and CDR2 are SGHTA and FQGNSA. Trimming stripped 2 bases from V and 0 bases from J, with 5 bases between. The CDR3 sequence: CASSLQIAKNIQYF. The CDR3 DNA sequence: TGTGCCAGCAGCTTACAAATAGCCAAAAACATTCAGTACTTC.

This chain links TRBV12-3 or TRBV12-4 with TRBJ1-4; TRBD1 might be the D (6 bases). The CDR3 has 15 residues. V dropped 5 bases and J dropped 5 bases, with 15 bases sitting between them. CDR3 nucleotide sequence: TGTGCCAGCAGTCCCCGGGGGGCCGTGAATGAAAAACTGTTTTTT. Its protein is CASSPRGAVNEKLFF.

The V and J genes are TRBV20-1 and TRBJ1-3; D is possibly TRBD1 (5 bases). The CDR3 totals 14 residues. V was cut by 2 bases and J by 0 bases, with 8 bases left in between. Germline V gene data show CDR1 as DFQATT and CDR2 as SNEGSKA (reference sequence). CDR3 in DNA: TGCAGTGCTAGAAAGGGGTCCTCTGGAAACACCATATATTTT. Its translation: CSARKGSSGNTIYF.

This clonotype appeared a few times. The chain is built from TRBV2 and TRBJ2-7, with D perhaps being TRBD1 or TRBD2 (5 bases each). The length of the CDR3 is 14 residues. Germline CDR1 is SNHLY and CDR2 is FYNNEI. Trimming removed 9 bases at V and 2 bases at J, with 17 bases between. CDR3 in amino acids: CASNFGTTTYEQYF. In nucleotides, the CDR3 is TGTGCCAGTAACTTCGGGACGACCACCTACGAGCAGTACTTC. The full variable domain, in which reference TRBV2 and TRBJ2-7 provide the parts outside the CDR3, is EPEVTQTPSHQVTQMGQEVILRCVPISNHLYFYWYRQILGQKVEFLVSFYNNEISEKSEIFDDQFSVERPDGSNFTLKIRSTKLEDSAMYFCASNFGTTTYEQYFGPGTRLTVT.

The J gene is TRBJ1-1, the V gene TRBV6-5, with a weak D call TRBD1 (5 bases). The germline gives CDR1 MNHEY, CDR2 SVGAGI. V was cut by 5 bases and J by 3 bases, with 10 bases left in between. The CDR3 length is 13 residues. CDR3 sequence (DNA): TGTGCCAGCAGTAATTTGGGGGACACTGAAGCTTTCTTT. It specifies CASSNLGDTEAFF.

The rearrangement links TRBV4-2 to TRBJ2-5; D unresolved. Germline CDR1 LGHNA, CDR2 YNFKEQ. This CDR3 is built from 14 residues. The V end lost 4 bases, the J end lost 4 bases, and 13 bases lay between the germline ends. The DNA of the CDR3 is TGTGCCAGCAGCCGAGCGCCCAGGAGAGAGACCCAGTACTTC. This translates into CASSRAPRRETQYF.

This clonotype was recorded a few times. This chain uses TRBV3-1 with TRBJ1-2; D not resolved. V was shortened by 3 bases and J by 8 bases, with 10 bases between the two germline ends. CDR3 length: 12 residues. Germline CDR1 reads LGHDT; CDR2 reads YNNKEL (reference sequence). CDR3 sequence: CASSQGMGGYTF. The CDR3 DNA reads as TGTGCCAGCAGCCAGGGGATGGGCGGCTACACCTTC.

The V and J genes are TRBV3-1 and TRBJ2-1; 8 nucleotides line up with TRBD2. Gene TRBJ2-5 matches the end of the DNA better, so the J call may be wrong. Germline assignment: CDR1 LGHDT and CDR2 YNNKEL (reference sequence). The CDR3 runs 20 residues. The CDR3 nucleotides read TGTGCCAGCAGCCAAGATCTATTTCGTGGGCTAGCGGGTACTGGGGAGACCCAGTACTTC. Its translation is CASSQDLFRGLAGTGETQYF.

This clonotype occurred many times. Here the CDR3 DNA reads TGTGCCAGCAGCTTCGGACAGGGCAAGTTCTTC. Protein product: CASSFGQGKFF. V and J are TRBV13 and TRBJ2-1; TRBD1 matches 8 bases. The length of the CDR3 is 11 residues. CDR1 is PRHDT and CDR2 is FYEKMQ in the germline V gene (reference sequence). The J segment lost 14 bases and the V segment lost 3 bases, leaving 3 bases of the junction unmatched.

CDR3 in DNA: TGTGCCAGCAGTGTCAAGTACACGCAGTATTTT. Encoded protein: CASSVKYTQYF. The chain uses TRBV11-3 and TRBJ2-3; D remains ambiguous. The CDR3 contains 11 residues. The V and J ends lost 6 bases and 9 bases respectively, with 10 bases between them. Germline V gene sequence: CDR1 SGHNT, CDR2 YENEEA.

CDR3 region: CSASEFRTGATYGYTF. The CDR3 bases are TGCAGTGCTAGTGAGTTTAGGACAGGGGCGACTTATGGCTACACCTTC. This chain connects TRBV20-1 to TRBJ1-2, with 9 bases aligning to TRBD1. The germline CDR1 and CDR2 sequences are DFQATT and SNEGSKA (reference sequence). Trimming cost V 3 bases and J 5 bases; bases outside gene matches: 13. The CDR3 has 16 amino acids.

This clonotype was seen only a few times. The rearrangement uses TRBV9 and TRBJ2-7; D is perhaps TRBD1 (6 bases). Trimming took off 0 bases at V and 1 base at J, with 11 bases between the two ends. CDR3 length equals 15 residues. Germline V CDR1 and CDR2: SGDLS, YYNGEE. The CDR3 nucleotides are TGTGCCAGCAGCGTAGGCCCCAGGGGATCCTACGAGCAGTACTTC. Its translation is CASSVGPRGSYEQYF.

There are a few counts of this clonotype. The rearrangement links TRBV20-1 to TRBJ1-5, with D possibly matching TRBD1 (6 bases). The V and J ends lost 6 bases and 2 bases respectively, with 11 bases between them. The CDR3 totals 13 residues. Germline CDR1 is DFQATT and CDR2 is SNEGSKA (reference sequence). The CDR3, as DNA: TGCAGTGCAGCTAGACAGGGCAATCAGCCCCAGCATTTT. Protein product: CSAARQGNQPQHF.